This entry is about one TCR beta chain. The germline V gene encodes CDR1 LNHDA and CDR2 SQIVND (reference sequence). The CDR3 sequence is 15 residues long. V shed 3 bases and J shed 5 bases, with 14 bases lying between them. These data come from a study of cytomegalovirus exposure and HLA in healthy donors. The repertoire was sequenced with immunoSEQ multiplex PCR; TCRdb's copy has only in-frame clones and lacks some. The sample shows about 310,000 clones, around 90% of them seen only once. J is TRBJ1-5 and V is TRBV19; TRBD1 is a possible D gene (5 bases). This receptor was taken from a man aged 25 to 40 in good health and CMV-seronegative. The sequenced sample was PBMCs. The CDR3 here is CASSMGRGADQPQHF. In DNA, the CDR3 is TGTGCCAGTAGTATGGGAAGGGGCGCTGATCAGCCCCAGCATTTT.